This T cell receptor beta chain was identified in a study of T cell responses to AZD1222 COVID-19 vaccine. This table comes from immunoSEQ multiplex PCR, and its TCRdb copy is limited to in-frame clones, with some not included. Here the sample spans about 150,000 clones, 90% being singletons. Germline values: CDR1 MNHNS, CDR2 SASEGT. Trimming left V 4 bases short and J 7 bases short, with 20 bases between. CDR3 length: 17 amino acids. The sequence came from an adult who received the AZD1222 COVID-19 vaccine. This chain uses TRBV6-1 with TRBJ1-6; maybe TRBD1 (6 bases). Sequenced material: peripheral blood, taken 28 days after the second AZD1222 dose. CDR3 sequence reads: CASSGPPSPRGNSPLHF. DNA of the CDR3: TGTGCCAGCAGTGGCCCCCCCTCTCCCAGGGGCAATTCACCCCTCCACTTT.